This is a list of T cell receptor beta chains from one sample in a study of human T cells and chemical hapten exposure. TCRdb processed the RACE reads anew with MiXCR; each CDR3 protein has one entry. The sample records roughly 80,000 distinct CDR3 sequences, 12% to 15% being singletons. Material: whole blood, obtained in connection with sensitization to the hapten diphenylcyclopropenone (DPC). The receptors were sampled from a woman in her fifties or sixties with alopecia areata. Some clones in this sample may be carry-over from other donors' samples. The CDR3 runs from the conserved cysteine through the conserved F or W. Each record gives: V gene, J gene, clone size, D gene, CDR3 DNA, CDR3 protein. The D gene is left open where the match is weak. Clone size is not always given. Where it is, it says once, few, many or a class for expanded clones.

>TRBV7-6|TRBJ1-1|few|-
TGTGCCAGCAGCTGGCCGGGGGACGTAAACACTGAAGCTTTCTTT
CASSWPGDVNTEAFF
>TRBV29-1|TRBJ2-1|-|TRBD2
TGCAGCGTTGACGGGGACGGGACTAGCGGGAGAAGCGGGGATGAGCAGTTCTTC
CSVDGDGTSGRSGDEQFF
>TRBV6-1|TRBJ1-1|-|-
TGTGCCAGCACACGGGGCGTGGACACTGAAGCTTTCTTT
CASTRGVDTEAFF
>TRBV7-6|TRBJ1-1|-|-
TGTGCCAGCAGCTTAGGGATACGGAGACCGAACACTGAAGCTTTCTTT
CASSLGIRRPNTEAFF
>TRBV12-3/TRBV12-4|TRBJ1-1|few|-
TGTGCCAGCAGTTTGTCCAGGGTCGACACTGAAGCTTTCTTT
CASSLSRVDTEAFF
>TRBV28|TRBJ1-2|many|-
TGTGCCAGCAGTTCATCGCCCCTTAACTATGGCTACACCTTC
CASSSSPLNYGYTF
>TRBV30|TRBJ1-1|many|-
TGTGCCTGGAGTAAACGGAAGAACACTGAAGCTTTCTTT
CAWSKRKNTEAFF
>TRBV13|TRBJ2-3|-|TRBD2
TGTGCCAGCAGCCAGACTAGCGGGACATTCACAGATACGCAGTATTTT
CASSQTSGTFTDTQYF
>TRBV6-2/TRBV6-3|TRBJ1-1|many|TRBD1
TGTGCCAGCAGTTACCGGACAGGGCGTACTGAAGCTTTCTTT
CASSYRTGRTEAFF
>TRBV28|TRBJ1-2|few|-
TGTGCCAGCAGTGACGAGGACTATGGCTACACCTTC
CASSDEDYGYTF
>TRBV5-3|TRBJ1-5|-|-
TGTGCCAGAAGCCCCCGACAGCCCCAGCATTTT
CARSPRQPQHF
>TRBV6-6|TRBJ2-3|many|-
TGTGCCAGCAGTCAGCAGGCCTACCAGACAGATACGCAGTATTTT
CASSQQAYQTDTQYF
>TRBV3-1|TRBJ1-1|once|-
TGTGCCAGCAGCCAAACTTTCACTGGCGGCGGGGCGGCGGAAGCTTTCTTT
CASSQTFTGGGAAEAFF
>TRBV28|TRBJ2-5|-|-
TGTGCCAGCAGTCCTCAGGGAGGCGAGACCCAGTACTTC
CASSPQGGETQYF
>TRBV20-1|TRBJ2-7|-|TRBD2
TGCAGTGCTCTACTAGCGGGAGGCAGGGGCGAGCAGTACTTC
CSALLAGGRGEQYF
>TRBV6-2/TRBV6-3|TRBJ1-5|many|-
TGTGCCAGCAGTTACCGGGGGAATCAGCCCCAGCATTTT
CASSYRGNQPQHF
>TRBV29-1|TRBJ2-6|-|-
TGCAGCGTGATCCGGGTTCCCTCTGGGGCCAACGTCCTGACTTTC
CSVIRVPSGANVLTF
>TRBV5-1|TRBJ1-2|few|-
TGCGCCAGCAGCGCGTCCGGGAGTAACTATGGCTACACCTTC
CASSASGSNYGYTF
>TRBV11-2|TRBJ1-1|many|TRBD1
TGTGCCAGCAGCTTAGGGCTGGGACAGGGGGCGCCGAACACTGAAGCTTTCTTT
CASSLGLGQGAPNTEAFF
>TRBV7-8|TRBJ1-5|many|-
TGTGCCAGCAGCTCCCATGGGGGGCTGGGGTTCAATCAGCCCCAGCATTTT
CASSSHGGLGFNQPQHF
>TRBV19|TRBJ1-2|few|-
TGTGCCAGTAGTATAGATGGGACGGTGAACTATGGCTACACCTTC
CASSIDGTVNYGYTF
>TRBV7-8|TRBJ2-1|few|-
TGTGCCAGCAGCTTATCGGTACCACCTTACAATGAGCAGTTCTTC
CASSLSVPPYNEQFF
>TRBV29-1|TRBJ2-7|-|-
TGCAGCTGTGGGATCCCAGGGTACGAGCAGTACTTC
CSCGIPGYEQYF
>TRBV6-6|TRBJ1-3|many|-
TGTGCCAGCATCCTATCCAGAGAAGTTGGAAACACCATATATTTT
CASILSREVGNTIYF
>TRBV5-1|TRBJ2-1|few|-
TGCGCCAGCAGCCCGGTAGGGGAGCCCTCTTATTTCAATGAGCAGTTCTTC
CASSPVGEPSYFNEQFF
>TRBV30|TRBJ1-2|few|TRBD1
TGTGCCTGGAGTGAGCGGGACAGCCGCTACACCTTC
CAWSERDSRYTF
>TRBV29-1|TRBJ1-1|few|-
TGCAGCGCCGGAGGGGCGGGTGAGGCTTTCTTT
CSAGGAGEAFF
>TRBV19|TRBJ2-7|-|TRBD2
TGTGCCAGTACCCCTCGGGGACTAGAGAATTTCCCTCAGTACTTC
CASTPRGLENFPQYF
>TRBV7-6|TRBJ1-1|many|-
TGTGCCAGCAGCTCGACGAGCGGACAGAGCACTGAAGCTTTCTTT
CASSSTSGQSTEAFF
>TRBV4-1|TRBJ2-1|many|-
TGCGCCAGCAGCCAAGGGGTGCGGGCAAAGATCTACAATGAGCAGTTCTTC
CASSQGVRAKIYNEQFF
>TRBV27|TRBJ2-5|-|TRBD2
TGTGCCAGCAGCCCCGGACTAGGTCGAAGCCAAGAGACCCAGTACTTC
CASSPGLGRSQETQYF
>TRBV10-2|TRBJ1-2|-|-
TGCGCCAGCATGGGACAAGGAGTAGATGGCTACACCTTC
CASMGQGVDGYTF
>TRBV12-3/TRBV12-4|TRBJ1-3|-|-
TGTGCCAGCAGTTTTAGCTTCTCTGGAAACACCATATATTTT
CASSFSFSGNTIYF
>TRBV20-1|TRBJ1-2|-|-
TGCAGTGCCGAAGAACAACACGAAACGTTTATCTATGGCTACACCTTC
CSAEEQHETFIYGYTF
>TRBV7-9|TRBJ2-7|few|-
TGTGCCAGCAGCTTAGCCGGGGCGCCCTACGAGCAGTACTTC
CASSLAGAPYEQYF
>TRBV20-1|TRBJ1-6|many|TRBD1
TGCAGTGCCCGAACTACGGGGACAGGAGATTCACCCCTCCACTTT
CSARTTGTGDSPLHF
>TRBV3-1|TRBJ2-7|-|-
TGTGCCAGCAGCCACACTACCGGAGGCGAAGGGTACTTC
CASSHTTGGEGYF
>TRBV7-6|TRBJ2-1|many|TRBD1
TGTGCCAGCAGCGCGGACAGGGGGTTCGGTGTTGAGCAGTTCTTC
CASSADRGFGVEQFF
>TRBV20-1|TRBJ2-7|many|-
TGCAGTGCTAGCCGTTCCTACGAGCAGTACTTC
CSASRSYEQYF
>TRBV6-5|TRBJ1-6|-|-
TGTGCCAGCAGCAGTGGGACCAAACAACGGGGGTTTAATTCACCCCTCCACTTT
CASSSGTKQRGFNSPLHF
>TRBV20-1|TRBJ2-1|many|-
TGCAGTGAGGCCTCCCGATGGGACAATGAGCAGTTCTTC
CSEASRWDNEQFF
>TRBV20-1|TRBJ2-7|-|TRBD2
TGCAGTGCTAGCCCGGGACTAGCGAATCGCGAGCAGTACTTC
CSASPGLANREQYF
>TRBV7-2|TRBJ2-1|-|-
TGTGCCAGCACCCAGGGGAGCTCCTACAATGAGCAGTTCTTC
CASTQGSSYNEQFF
>TRBV28|TRBJ2-7|-|-
TGTGCCAGCAGTTTCTTCGGGGAGACCTACGAGCAGTACTTC
CASSFFGETYEQYF
>TRBV12-3/TRBV12-4|TRBJ2-5|few|TRBD1
TGTGCCAGCAGTAAGGACAGGGGGTTTCTGGAGACCCAGTACTTC
CASSKDRGFLETQYF
>TRBV9|TRBJ2-1|-|TRBD2
TGTGCCAGCAGCGTAGAACTAGCGGAGTCGGATGAGCAGTTCTTC
CASSVELAESDEQFF
>TRBV5-1|TRBJ2-5|few|TRBD2
TGCGCCAGCAGCTTGGCCGGGACTAGTCGAGAGACCCAGTACTTC
CASSLAGTSRETQYF
>TRBV7-2|TRBJ2-1|-|-
TGTGCCAGCACCTCAGACGGGTCTTCCTACAATGAGCAGTTCTTC
CASTSDGSSYNEQFF
>TRBV3-1|TRBJ2-5|-|-
TGTGCCAGCAGCCAAGCGGGGGCGGGTCAAGAGACCCAGTACTTC
CASSQAGAGQETQYF
>TRBV4-3|TRBJ1-1|-|TRBD1
TGCGCCAGCAGCCAACTGGCGGGACAGGGGCCCACTGAAGCTTTCTTT
CASSQLAGQGPTEAFF
>TRBV15|TRBJ1-5|few|-
TGTGCCACCAGCAGTCCGGGAATCAATCAGCCCCAGCATTTT
CATSSPGINQPQHF
>TRBV11-2|TRBJ2-7|-|-
TGTGCCAGCGGAAGACCCGGGATTTCTTGGGAGCAGTACTTC
CASGRPGISWEQYF